This is a list of T cell receptor beta chains from one sample in a study of blood T cells in healthy people across ages. Via MiXCR, TCRdb re-called the 5' RACE reads, giving one row per CDR3 protein. The table includes roughly 2 million distinct CDR3 sequences, around 48% detected once. Sequencing used blood. Source of these receptors: a woman between 40 and 50 years old in good health. Both conserved end residues are part of each CDR3. The order of the fields is D gene, V gene, J gene, clone size, CDR3 DNA, CDR3 protein. A D gene is named only where the DNA matches it firmly. Some rows have no size entry. The others give once, few or many, or a class for an expanded clone.

>NA|TRBV5-1|TRBJ1-5|NA
TGCGCCAGCAGCCCCCAGGGCCCCCAGCCCCAGCATTTT
CASSPQGPQPQHF
>NA|TRBV4-3|TRBJ2-7|NA
TGCGCCAGCAGCCAAGATTTTGGGGGCCCCTACGAGCAGTACTTC
CASSQDFGGPYEQYF
>TRBD1|TRBV9|TRBJ2-1|NA
TGTGCCAGCACTGAGACAGGGTCTAACAATGAGCAGTTCTTC
CASTETGSNNEQFF
>TRBD1|TRBV27|TRBJ2-7|few
TGTGCCAGCAGTAGATCAGGGACAGCCGTCTACGAGCAGTACTTC
CASSRSGTAVYEQYF
>NA|TRBV29-1|TRBJ1-2|few
TGCAGCGTTGAAGGCGCTACAGACTATGGCTACACCTTC
CSVEGATDYGYTF
>TRBD1|TRBV6-6|TRBJ1-1|NA
TGTGCCAGCAGTTATACCAGGGGGCCGGAAGCTTTCTTT
CASSYTRGPEAFF
>TRBD1|TRBV12-3/TRBV12-4|TRBJ2-1|NA
TGTGCCAGCGCTTGGGGCAGGGGGCTCAATGAGCAGTTCTTC
CASAWGRGLNEQFF
>NA|TRBV12-3/TRBV12-4|TRBJ2-1|NA
TGTGCCAGCAGTTTCCATGGGTCCGGTGAGCAGTTCTTC
CASSFHGSGEQFF
>NA|TRBV7-2|TRBJ1-2|NA
TGTGCCAGCGGCCTAGGGATAGCCCTCCCGAATGGCTACACCTTC
CASGLGIALPNGYTF
>TRBD1|TRBV4-3|TRBJ1-6|NA
TGCGCCAGCAGCCAAGATATATGGACACAGGGGATAGAGTCACCCCTCCACTTT
CASSQDIWTQGIESPLHF
>TRBD1|TRBV10-3|TRBJ1-2|NA
TGTGCCATCCGTGCTATGGGACAGGGAGGTGGCTACACCTTC
CAIRAMGQGGGYTF
>TRBD1|TRBV6-1|TRBJ2-3|NA
TGTGCCAGCAGTCAGGGGGCGGCGGTGAGCACAGATACGCAGTATTTT
CASSQGAAVSTDTQYF
>TRBD1|TRBV20-1|TRBJ1-2|few
TGCAGTGCTAGGACAGGGGAAAGGAATGGCTACACCTTC
CSARTGERNGYTF
>TRBD2|TRBV27|TRBJ2-1|NA
TGTGCCAGCAGTACACTAGCGGGTTTGGGTGAGCAGTTCTTC
CASSTLAGLGEQFF
>NA|TRBV7-2|TRBJ2-3|NA
TGTGCCAGCGGCTTCCCCAGGGGAAGCACAGATACGCAGTATTTT
CASGFPRGSTDTQYF
>NA|TRBV6-2/TRBV6-3|TRBJ2-1|NA
TGTGCCAGCAGTGACTCCGCAGGGCAAGAGCAGTTCTTC
CASSDSAGQEQFF
>TRBD2|TRBV9|TRBJ2-3|NA
TGTGCCAGCAGCGTAGTGGGGACTAGCGTATCGGATACGCAGTATTTT
CASSVVGTSVSDTQYF
>TRBD1|TRBV4-3|TRBJ1-2|once
TGCGCCAGCAGCCAGGAACTCGACAGGGTATGGAACTATGGCTACACCTTC
CASSQELDRVWNYGYTF
>TRBD2|TRBV3-1|TRBJ2-5|NA
TGTGCCAGCAGCCAAGACCTAGCGGGGTTAGAGACCCAGTACTTC
CASSQDLAGLETQYF
>NA|TRBV6-5|TRBJ1-1|once
TGTGCCAGTCGACAGGACCTCATGAACACTGAAGCTTTCTTT
CASRQDLMNTEAFF
>TRBD2|TRBV10-3|TRBJ2-5|NA
TGTGTCATCAGCTCCGGGACTAGTGGGGAGACCCAGTACTTC
CVISSGTSGETQYF
>NA|TRBV11-3|TRBJ2-1|once
TGTGCCAGCAGCCTACAGTCCGGGACTTACAATGAGCAGTTCTTC
CASSLQSGTYNEQFF
>TRBD1|TRBV3-1|TRBJ2-7|NA
TGTGCCAGCGAATCCGGGACAGGGGACCGCGAGCAGTACTTC
CASESGTGDREQYF
>NA|TRBV6-6|TRBJ2-5|few
TGTGCCAGCAATTTACCGGGGAGCTCGGGGACCCAGTACTTC
CASNLPGSSGTQYF
>NA|TRBV7-9|TRBJ2-1|NA
TGTGCCAGCAGCTTAATGACAGGCCGGGATGAGCAGTTCTTC
CASSLMTGRDEQFF
>TRBD1|TRBV7-2|TRBJ2-5|few
TGTGCCAGCAGCTTAGGAGTGGGGACAGGGTTAGAGACCCAGTACTTC
CASSLGVGTGLETQYF
>NA|TRBV27|TRBJ1-2|NA
TGTGCCAGCCCCGGGACAACCACGCATGGCTACACCTTC
CASPGTTTHGYTF
>NA|TRBV4-3|TRBJ1-3|NA
TGCGCCAGCAGCCAAGATAAAGAAGGAAACACCATATATTTT
CASSQDKEGNTIYF
>NA|TRBV20-1|TRBJ2-1|few
TGCAGTGCTGCAGGAAGGGAAAACAATGAGCAGTTCTTC
CSAAGRENNEQFF
>NA|TRBV7-9|TRBJ2-7|NA
TGTGCCAGCAGCCAAAGTCTCTCCTACGAGCAGTACTTC
CASSQSLSYEQYF
>NA|TRBV6-1|TRBJ2-7|NA
TGTGCCAGCAGTGAAGGGGCCTACTACGAGCAGTACTTC
CASSEGAYYEQYF
>NA|TRBV10-3|TRBJ2-1|NA
TGTGCCATCAGCCCGGGGCAGGGCCCTCAGCAGCAGTTCTTC
CAISPGQGPQQQFF
>TRBD1|TRBV7-6|TRBJ2-3|few
TGTGCCAGTAGCTTAGCCGGGACAGGGGGCCACACAGATACGCAGTATTTT
CASSLAGTGGHTDTQYF
>NA|TRBV6-5|TRBJ2-3|NA
TGTGCCAGCAGTAATCGACCGAATACGCAGTATTTT
CASSNRPNTQYF
>NA|TRBV4-3|TRBJ2-4|NA
TGCGCCAGCAGCCAAGACCCGTACGGGAACATTCAGTACTTC
CASSQDPYGNIQYF
>NA|TRBV9|TRBJ2-1|few
TGTGCCAGCAGCGTAGAGATCAGTGAACACAATGAGCAGTTCTTC
CASSVEISEHNEQFF
>NA|TRBV7-2|TRBJ2-1|NA
TGTGCCAGCAGCTTAGAGGCGGGTACACGATACAATGAGCAGTTCTTC
CASSLEAGTRYNEQFF
>TRBD1|TRBV7-9|TRBJ2-6|NA
TGTGCCAGCAGTTCCACCCACGGGACAGGGGGTGGTTCCGGGGCCAACGTCCTGACTTTC
CASSSTHGTGGGSGANVLTF
>NA|TRBV7-2|TRBJ1-4|NA
TGTGCCAGCAGCCTCCTGACAGGCTACCCGGGGGCAACTAATGAAAAACTGTTTTTT
CASSLLTGYPGATNEKLFF
>NA|TRBV18|TRBJ1-6|NA
TGTGCCAGCTCACCATTGGGACCTAGCTCCTATAATTCACCCCTCCACTTT
CASSPLGPSSYNSPLHF
>NA|TRBV29-1|TRBJ2-5|few
TGCAGCGTATCCGGGACCCAAGAGACCCAGTACTTC
CSVSGTQETQYF
>TRBD2|TRBV7-2|TRBJ2-3|many
TGTGCCAGCAGCTTAGACTTTAGCGGGGCCCGCACAGATACGCAGTATTTT
CASSLDFSGARTDTQYF
>TRBD1|TRBV7-2|TRBJ1-2|NA
TGTGCCAGCAGCTCAGATATCTGGAGACAGGGTATCTATGGCTACACCTTC
CASSSDIWRQGIYGYTF
>TRBD1|TRBV3-1|TRBJ2-1|few
TGTGCCAGCAGCCTGGACAGGGGTCTTGACAATGAGCAGTTCTTC
CASSLDRGLDNEQFF
>NA|TRBV7-2|TRBJ1-2|NA
TGTGCCAGCAGCTTAGAGAGGCCAGGCAATGACTATGGCTACACCTTC
CASSLERPGNDYGYTF
>TRBD1|TRBV4-2|TRBJ2-7|many
TGTGCCAGCAGCCAAGGGACAGGGGACCCCTACGAGCAGTACTTC
CASSQGTGDPYEQYF
>TRBD2|TRBV28|TRBJ2-1|NA
TGTGCCAGCAGTTTGAAGCGGGGGGGCCACAATGAGCAGTTCTTC
CASSLKRGGHNEQFF